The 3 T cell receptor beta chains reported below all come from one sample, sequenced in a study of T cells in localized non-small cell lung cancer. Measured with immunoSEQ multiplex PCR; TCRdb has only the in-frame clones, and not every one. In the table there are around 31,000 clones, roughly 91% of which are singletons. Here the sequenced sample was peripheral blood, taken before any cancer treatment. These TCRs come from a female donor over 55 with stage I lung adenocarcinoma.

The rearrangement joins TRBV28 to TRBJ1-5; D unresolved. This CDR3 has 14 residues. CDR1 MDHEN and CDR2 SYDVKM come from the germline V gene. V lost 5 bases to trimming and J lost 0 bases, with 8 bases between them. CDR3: CASSLTNSNQPQHF. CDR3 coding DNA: TGTGCCAGCAGTCTTACAAATAGCAATCAGCCCCAGCATTTT.

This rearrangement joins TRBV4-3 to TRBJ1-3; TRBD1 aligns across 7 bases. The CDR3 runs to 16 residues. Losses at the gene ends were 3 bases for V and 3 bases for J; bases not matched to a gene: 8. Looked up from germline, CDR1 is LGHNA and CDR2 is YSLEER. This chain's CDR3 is CASSHLPGTVGNTIYF. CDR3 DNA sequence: TGCGCCAGCAGCCATCTCCCGGGGACAGTTGGAAACACCATATATTTT.

The CDR3 DNA sequence: TGTGCCAGCCTCAGACAGGGTATGGGGAATGAGCAGTTCTTC. Encoded protein: CASLRQGMGNEQFF. The chain joins TRBV19 to TRBJ2-1; 7 bases are a match to TRBD1. CDR1 is LNHDA, CDR2 SQIVND, per germline (reference sequence). This CDR3 region has 14 residues. The trim removed 9 bases at V and 7 bases at J, leaving 12 bases unmatched.